These T cell receptor beta chains were read from a single sample in a study of radiotherapy plus CTLA-4 blockade in lung cancer. Profiling relied on immunoSEQ multiplex PCR, and the TCRdb table lists in-frame clones only, not all of them. The sample carries tens of thousands of clones, approximately 75% recorded once. This sample comprised peripheral blood, obtained from a patient treated with radiotherapy plus ipilimumab. Every receptor here comes from a human donor with non-small cell lung cancer that progressed on radiotherapy plus ipilimumab. Both conserved end residues are part of each CDR3. D genes are given only for firm matches. Clone size is shown for a subset of rows, as once, few, many or a class of expanded clone.

j_call	d_call	clone_size	v_call	cdr3_nt	cdr3_aa
TRBJ2-1	-	-	TRBV10-2	TGCGCCAGCAGGACTGGGACCGAGCAGTTCTTC	CASRTGTEQFF
TRBJ2-7	-	-	TRBV6-6	TGTGCCAGCAGTTACCCCGGGACACCCTACGAGCAGTACTTC	CASSYPGTPYEQYF
TRBJ2-5	TRBD2	-	TRBV6-5	TGTGCCAGCACTCCGGGGGGGGAGACCCAGTACTTC	CASTPGGETQYF
TRBJ2-3	TRBD2	few	TRBV18	TGTGCCAGCTCACCAAGCGGGGGTAGCACAGATACGCAGTATTTT	CASSPSGGSTDTQYF
TRBJ2-2	-	once	TRBV7-9	TGTGCCAGCAGCCCGTACAGGGACCGGGAGCTGTTTTTT	CASSPYRDRELFF
TRBJ2-7	-	few	TRBV6-5	TGTGCCAGCAGTTACTCAGGCGGGGAGCAGTACTTC	CASSYSGGEQYF
TRBJ1-5	-	-	TRBV6-1	TGTGCCAGCAGTGGGGGATGGGGGGCTTTCAATCAGCCCCAGCATTTT	CASSGGWGAFNQPQHF
TRBJ1-2	TRBD1	-	TRBV7-9	TGTGCCAGCAGCGCCCACAGGGGGCAGGATCCCGAGGGCTATGGCTACACCTTC	CASSAHRGQDPEGYGYTF
TRBJ2-7	-	-	TRBV5-1	TGCGCCAGCAGCCCGTCCGGGGGCCTACTCTCCTACGAGCAGTACTTC	CASSPSGGLLSYEQYF
TRBJ1-5	-	-	TRBV6-5	TGTGCCAGCAGTTACCCCCAGACAGGTCCCCAGCCCCAGCATTTT	CASSYPQTGPQPQHF
TRBJ1-4	-	few	TRBV4-1	TGCGCCAGCAGCCAAGAGGAGGCGGTACAGGCGTCTGCAACTAATGAAAAACTGTTTTTT	CASSQEEAVQASATNEKLFF
TRBJ2-7	TRBD1	-	TRBV4-3	TGCGCCAGCAGCCAAGAACAGGGGACCTACTACGAGCAGTACTTC	CASSQEQGTYYEQYF
TRBJ2-7	TRBD1	-	TRBV11-3	TGTGCCAGCAGCTTAGGGGACAGCTCCTACGAGCAGTACTTC	CASSLGDSSYEQYF
TRBJ2-1	-	-	TRBV9	TGTGCCAGCAGCCTAGCCGCGGGGAATGAGCAGTTCTTC	CASSLAAGNEQFF
TRBJ2-7	TRBD1	-	TRBV25-1	TGTGCCAGCAGTGGCGACAGGGGCTCCTACGAGCAGTACTTC	CASSGDRGSYEQYF
TRBJ2-7	-	-	TRBV30	TGTGCCTGGAGTACGACCTCTGGCAGGGACGCGCAGTACTTC	CAWSTTSGRDAQYF
TRBJ1-2	-	-	TRBV4-3	TGCGCCAGCAGCCAAACAACACGGCCTAACTATGGCTACACCTTC	CASSQTTRPNYGYTF
TRBJ1-2	-	-	TRBV6-1	TGTGCCAGCAGTCCCCGGACCCAAGGCTCCTATGGCTACACCTTC	CASSPRTQGSYGYTF
TRBJ2-7	TRBD1	-	TRBV27	TGTGCCAGCAGTTTTCACCGGGACAGACCCTTTTACGAGCAGTACTTC	CASSFHRDRPFYEQYF
TRBJ2-6	TRBD1	few	TRBV19	TGTGCCAGTAGTGTCGGGACAGGGACCTCTGGGGCCAACGTCCTGACTTTC	CASSVGTGTSGANVLTF
TRBJ2-7	-	-	TRBV28	TGTGCCAGCAGTTTTAGTGGCTACGAGCAGTACTTC	CASSFSGYEQYF
TRBJ1-2	TRBD1	-	TRBV30	TGTGCCTGGAGTGTCATACAGGGGGCGAATGGCTACACCTTC	CAWSVIQGANGYTF
TRBJ2-6	-	few	TRBV18	TGTGCCAGCTCACCGGGGGGCTCTGGGGCCAACGTCCTGACTTTC	CASSPGGSGANVLTF
TRBJ2-4	-	-	TRBV5-5	TGTGCCAGCAGCTTGGGGGCAGAAAACATTCAGTACTTC	CASSLGAENIQYF
TRBJ2-1	-	medium-sized	TRBV15	TGTGCCACCAGCATGTCGAAGGGGAATGAGCAGTTCTTC	CATSMSKGNEQFF
TRBJ2-1	TRBD1	-	TRBV27	TGTGCCAGCAGTGGGGACAGGGATTCGAGTGAGCAGTTCTTC	CASSGDRDSSEQFF
TRBJ2-7	-	-	TRBV2	TGTGCCAGCAGAGGCAGGCCCTACGAGCAGTACTTC	CASRGRPYEQYF
TRBJ1-1	-	-	TRBV5-1	TGCGCCAGCAGCCCCCCCGGCGGGAACACTGAAGCTTTCTTT	CASSPPGGNTEAFF
TRBJ2-3	-	-	TRBV18	TGTGCCAGCTCACCAATGAAAGATACGCAGTATTTT	CASSPMKDTQYF
TRBJ1-5	-	-	TRBV7-8	TGTGCCAGCAGCCCCCGATCTACAGTTAATAGCAATCAGCCCCAGCATTTT	CASSPRSTVNSNQPQHF
TRBJ2-3	-	-	TRBV5-1	TGCGCCAGCAGCTTGACAGGGAGGGACTTAGATACGCAGTATTTT	CASSLTGRDLDTQYF
TRBJ1-2	TRBD1	once	TRBV14	TGTGCCAGCAGCCCAGGGACAGACCTCTATGGCTACACCTTC	CASSPGTDLYGYTF
TRBJ2-5	TRBD2	-	TRBV11-2	TGTGCCAGCAGCTTCGCTAGCGGGGGGTCTGAGACCCAGTACTTC	CASSFASGGSETQYF
TRBJ2-1	TRBD1	-	TRBV2	TGTGCCAGCAGTGATATGGGACAGGGACACAATGAGCAGTTCTTC	CASSDMGQGHNEQFF
TRBJ2-1	-	-	TRBV2	TGTGCCAGCAGTGAACGAGACTATGAGCAGTTCTTC	CASSERDYEQFF
TRBJ1-1	-	few	TRBV5-1	TGCGCCAGCAGCTTGGTCGTCAGCAACACTGAAGCTTTCTTT	CASSLVVSNTEAFF
TRBJ1-4	-	-	TRBV12-1	TGTGCCAGCAGCACAATTGCCCGCCTCAGGGAAAAACTGTTTTTT	CASSTIARLREKLFF
TRBJ1-4	-	-	TRBV9	TGTGCCAGCAGCGTAGGTCCCGATGAAAAACTGTTTTTT	CASSVGPDEKLFF
TRBJ2-5	-	few	TRBV28	TGTGCCAGCAGTTTAGAACAGGGATCCGAAGAGACCCAGTACTTC	CASSLEQGSEETQYF
TRBJ2-1	-	-	TRBV5-1	TGCGCCAGCAGCTTGCCGTCCAATGAGCAGTTCTTC	CASSLPSNEQFF
TRBJ1-1	-	-	TRBV10-1	TGCGCCAGCAGTGAGTATGAGACTCCTAACACTGAAGCTTTCTTT	CASSEYETPNTEAFF
TRBJ2-1	-	-	TRBV5-1	TGCGCCAGCGCCGACAGCCTCTCCTACAATGAGCAGTTCTTC	CASADSLSYNEQFF
TRBJ1-5	-	-	TRBV27	TGTGCCAGCAGTTTGAGGTGGGACACCGGAGGTCATCAGCCCCAGCATTTT	CASSLRWDTGGHQPQHF
TRBJ2-7	-	-	TRBV27	TGTGCCAGCAGTCCCTCCACCGGACACCACTCCTACGAGCAGTACTTC	CASSPSTGHHSYEQYF
TRBJ1-2	TRBD1	-	TRBV5-6	TGTGCCAGCAGTTTACCAGGGGGCAGCTATGGCTACACCTTC	CASSLPGGSYGYTF
TRBJ2-3	-	-	TRBV27	TGTGCCAGCAGTTTGGCCGGAGATACGCAGTATTTT	CASSLAGDTQYF
TRBJ1-6	-	-	TRBV19	TGTGCCAGTAGTATAGGGGGGACGGATAATTCACCCCTCCACTTT	CASSIGGTDNSPLHF
TRBJ2-5	-	-	TRBV6-5	TGTGCCAGCAGTTATAACAACTTCGAGACCCAGTACTTC	CASSYNNFETQYF
TRBJ1-2	TRBD1	-	TRBV7-8	TGTGCCAGCAGCCTTGGGACAGATGGCTACACCTTC	CASSLGTDGYTF
TRBJ2-5	-	-	TRBV5-4	TGTGCCAGCACGGCGCCCGGAGACCAAGAGACCCAGTACTTC	CASTAPGDQETQYF
TRBJ2-1	TRBD2	-	TRBV28	TGTGCCAGCAGTTTAATGTCTAGCGGGAGAGGTGGGCAGTTCTTC	CASSLMSSGRGGQFF